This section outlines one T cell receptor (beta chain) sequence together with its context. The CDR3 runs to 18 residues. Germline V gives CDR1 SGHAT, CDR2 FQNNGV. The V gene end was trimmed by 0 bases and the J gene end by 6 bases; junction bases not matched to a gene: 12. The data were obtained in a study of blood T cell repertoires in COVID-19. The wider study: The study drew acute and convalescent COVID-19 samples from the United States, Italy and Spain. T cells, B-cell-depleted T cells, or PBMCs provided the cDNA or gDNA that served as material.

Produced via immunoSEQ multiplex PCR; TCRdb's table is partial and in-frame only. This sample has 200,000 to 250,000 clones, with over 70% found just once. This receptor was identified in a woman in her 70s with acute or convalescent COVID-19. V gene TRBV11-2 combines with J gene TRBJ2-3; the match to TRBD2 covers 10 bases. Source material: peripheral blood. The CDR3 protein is CASSLDRSSGGFFDTQYF. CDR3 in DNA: TGTGCCAGCAGCTTAGATCGGAGTAGCGGGGGGTTCTTCGATACGCAGTATTTT.